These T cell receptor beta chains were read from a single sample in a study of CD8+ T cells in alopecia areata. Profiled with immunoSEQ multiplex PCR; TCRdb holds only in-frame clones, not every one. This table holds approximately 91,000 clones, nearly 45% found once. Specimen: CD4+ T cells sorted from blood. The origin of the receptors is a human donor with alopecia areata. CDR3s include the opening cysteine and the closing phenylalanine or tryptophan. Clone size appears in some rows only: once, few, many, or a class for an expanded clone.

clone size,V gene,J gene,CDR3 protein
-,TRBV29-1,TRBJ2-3,CSVRLNRGRLTDTQYF
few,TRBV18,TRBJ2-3,CASSRGLAGEGDTQYF
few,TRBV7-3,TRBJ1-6,CASSLNGGNSPLHF
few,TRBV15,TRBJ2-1,CATSRGLADSYNEQFF
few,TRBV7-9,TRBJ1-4,CASSPSLEKLFF
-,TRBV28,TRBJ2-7,CASSSSGQPYEQYF
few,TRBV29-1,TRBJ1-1,CSVALRVRNTEAFF
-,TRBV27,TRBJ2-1,CASSIWGLARNEQFF
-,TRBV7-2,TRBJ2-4,CASSLSGKDIQYF
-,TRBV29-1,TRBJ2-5,CSVEQGNKRVRQGTQYF
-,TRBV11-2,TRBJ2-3,CASSLFDTDTQYF
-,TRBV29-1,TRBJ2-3,CSVRLAGGSDTQYF
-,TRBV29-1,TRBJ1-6,CSVGGGEGSGSPLHF
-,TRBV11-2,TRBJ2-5,CASSSTGARTTWTQYF
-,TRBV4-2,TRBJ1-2,CASSQDNRGGGYTF
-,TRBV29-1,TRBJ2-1,CSSVRSGAGEQFF
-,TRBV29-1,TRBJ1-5,CSVQNRALGPQHF
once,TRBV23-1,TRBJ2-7,CASSQSLHEQYF
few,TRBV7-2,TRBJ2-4,CASSSSTRGPKNIQYF
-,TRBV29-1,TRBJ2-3,CSVDGSGGRTDTQYF
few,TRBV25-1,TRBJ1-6,CASTPASGNSPLHF
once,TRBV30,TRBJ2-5,CAWTPGRETQYF
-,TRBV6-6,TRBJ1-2,CASSGALLGYTF
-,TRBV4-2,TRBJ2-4,CASSQASGGYIQYF
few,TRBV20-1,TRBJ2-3,CSARDAGTQYF
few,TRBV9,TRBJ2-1,CASSVDTGLYNEQFF
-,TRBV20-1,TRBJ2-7,CSARTGGFEYF
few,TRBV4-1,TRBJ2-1,CASSQVQNYNEQFF
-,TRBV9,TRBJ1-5,CASSPSPSNQPQHF